The 23 T cell receptor beta chains reported below all come from one sample, sequenced in a study of blood T cell repertoires in COVID-19. Generated by immunoSEQ multiplex PCR, the TCRdb table keeps only in-frame clones and is missing some. The sample has some 290,000 clones; around 89% are singletons. Sequenced input: peripheral blood. These receptors all come from a woman in her thirties or forties with COVID-19, enrolled during active disease.

The V gene is TRBV28, the J gene TRBJ1-1; 9 bases agree with TRBD1. Germline-derived CDR1 and CDR2 are MDHEN and SYDVKM. The J segment lost 4 bases and the V segment lost 2 bases, leaving 5 bases of the junction unmatched. The CDR3 length is 15 residues. As DNA, the CDR3 is TGTGCCAGCAGTTTAGTGGGACAGGGAGGCACTGAAGCTTTCTTT. It yields the protein CASSLVGQGGTEAFF.

The count of this clone is one. The chain couples TRBV4-3 to TRBJ1-2, with TRBD1 as a possible D gene (6 bases). The CDR3 is 16 residues long. In germline, CDR1 is LGHNA, CDR2 YSLEER. V dropped 0 bases and J dropped 4 bases, with 15 bases sitting between them. DNA for the CDR3: TGCGCCAGCAGCCAAGAGTCGACAGGTATGGTCTATGGCTACACCTTC. Translation gives CASSQESTGMVYGYTF.

V usage is TRBV24-1 and J usage is TRBJ2-5, with 7 bases matching TRBD1. CDR1 and CDR2 from the germline V gene are KGHDR and SFDVKD. Germline trimming cut 4 bases from V and 1 base from J; bases unmatched to any gene: 5. CDR3 length: 15 amino acids. CDR3 residues: CATSDVGQIQETQYF. The CDR3 region has the DNA TGTGCCACCAGTGACGTGGGACAGATCCAAGAGACCCAGTACTTC.

The rearrangement uses TRBV6-4 and TRBJ1-6; D remains unclear. V shed 3 bases and J shed 7 bases, with 7 bases lying between them. The germline CDR1 and CDR2 sequences are MRHNA and SNTAGT. The CDR3 is 13 residues long. The CDR3 spells CASSEGTNSPLHF. The CDR3 region has the DNA TGTGCCAGCAGTGAGGGCACGAATTCACCCCTCCACTTT.

This clone was counted once. CDR3 DNA sequence: TGTGCCAGCAGTTTCCGGGTCGCGATACTCTATGGCTACACCTTC. The encoded protein is CASSFRVAILYGYTF. The chain carries TRBV28 and TRBJ1-2, with no clear D. This CDR3 has 15 residues. Trimming took off 3 bases at V and 4 bases at J, with 15 bases between the two ends. CDR1 and CDR2 from the germline V gene are MDHEN and SYDVKM.

The rearrangement uses TRBV15 and TRBJ1-5, with D unresolved. The CDR3 has 18 residues. V gave up 3 bases and J gave up 3 bases, with 21 bases separating them. CDR1 is LNHNV, CDR2 YYDKDF, per germline (reference sequence). The CDR3 loop is CATSSSPGPGVFNQPQHF. The CDR3 coding sequence is TGTGCCACCAGCAGTTCTCCAGGTCCCGGCGTCTTCAATCAGCCCCAGCATTTT.

The V gene is TRBV27, the J gene TRBJ1-3; TRBD1 matches at 9 bases. The J segment lost 2 bases and the V segment lost 5 bases, leaving 7 bases of the junction unmatched. The CDR3 covers 16 residues. Germline values: CDR1 MNHEY, CDR2 SMNVEV (reference sequence). CDR3 in DNA: TGTGCCAGCAGTCCCAACAGGGGGCTGCCTGGAAACACCATATATTTT. Its protein product is CASSPNRGLPGNTIYF.

This CDR3 reads CASSLSGGPAYEQYF. CDR3 nucleotide sequence: TGCGCCAGCAGCCTTTCGGGGGGGCCAGCCTACGAGCAGTACTTC. The gene calls are TRBV4-3 and TRBJ2-7; 8 nucleotides line up with TRBD2. Germline CDR1 is LGHNA and CDR2 is YSLEER. V was pared by 4 bases and J by 2 bases, with 7 bases of the junction left unmatched. The CDR3 covers 15 residues.

The chain uses TRBV2 and TRBJ1-5; D is unclear. The CDR3 has 13 amino acids. Trimming stripped 7 bases from V and 3 bases from J, with 10 bases between. Germline loops: CDR1 SNHLY, CDR2 FYNNEI. The CDR3 is CASMAWPNQPQHF. The CDR3 bases are TGTGCCAGCATGGCATGGCCCAATCAGCCCCAGCATTTT.

The chain employs TRBV7-9 and TRBJ1-2; 7 bases fit TRBD1. Per the germline V gene, CDR1 is SEHNR and CDR2 is FQNEAQ (reference sequence). J lost 6 bases, V lost 5 bases, and 9 bases had no gene match. This CDR3 is 14 amino acids long. The CDR3 loop is CASSALRDSHGYTF. Here the CDR3 DNA reads TGTGCCAGCAGCGCACTCCGGGACAGCCATGGCTACACCTTC.

The chain has TRBV28 and TRBJ1-4; D is ambiguous. Germline V lookup: CDR1 MDHEN, CDR2 SYDVKM. CDR3 length: 13 amino acids. V gave up 3 bases and J gave up 6 bases, with 8 bases separating them. CDR3 loop: CASSLGSDEKLFF. The CDR3, as DNA: TGTGCCAGCAGTTTGGGGAGTGATGAAAAACTGTTTTTT.

The chain joins TRBV6-5 to TRBJ1-2; D is possibly TRBD1 (6 bases). Germline CDR1 MNHEY, CDR2 SVGAGI. V lost 5 bases and J lost 3, with 16 bases in between. The CDR3 has 15 residues. In DNA, the CDR3 is TGTGCCAGCAGTACAGGGACACAAGGTCACTATGGCTACACCTTC. Its protein product is CASSTGTQGHYGYTF.

In nucleotides, the CDR3 is TGTGCCAGCAGCTTCACAGTTAACTATGGCTACACCTTC. Translating gives CASSFTVNYGYTF. The chain recombines TRBV5-6 with TRBJ1-2; D not resolved. The CDR3 has 13 amino acids. Trimming cost V 2 bases and J 1 base, with 6 bases left between them. From germline, CDR1 is SGHDT and CDR2 YYEEEE. Complete variable domain (other parts from reference TRBV5-6 and TRBJ1-2): DAGVTQSPTHLIKTRGQQVTLRCSPKSGHDTVSWYQQALGQGPQFIFQYYEEEERQRGNFPDRFSGHQFPNYSSELNVNALLLGDSALYLCASSFTVNYGYTFGSGTRLTVV.

This clone was detected only once. The V and J genes are TRBV2 and TRBJ2-2; D uncertain. The CDR3 runs to 15 residues. V dropped 2 bases and J dropped 1 base, with 8 bases sitting between them. Germline CDR1 reads SNHLY; CDR2 reads FYNNEI. The CDR3 DNA sequence: TGTGCCAGCAGTGAAAACCAGGTGAACACCGGGGAGCTGTTTTTT. It yields the protein CASSENQVNTGELFF.

V gene TRBV5-4 combines with J gene TRBJ1-2, with 12 bases identical to TRBD1. J gave up 6 bases and V 3 bases, and 6 bases lay outside the gene matches. This CDR3 contains 15 residues. Germline V lookup: CDR1 SGHNT, CDR2 YYREEE (reference sequence). CDR3 protein: CASSSRDRGPHGYTF. The CDR3 DNA is TGTGCCAGCAGCTCCCGGGACAGGGGGCCCCATGGCTACACCTTC.

The genes are TRBV2 and TRBJ1-5; 8 bases map to TRBD1. This CDR3 contains 15 residues. From germline, CDR1 is SNHLY and CDR2 FYNNEI. V trimming: 7 bases; J trimming: 3 bases; junction bases outside the gene matches: 8. CDR3 amino acids: CASNSGTGINQPQHF. The CDR3 DNA is TGTGCCAGCAACTCCGGGACAGGAATCAATCAGCCCCAGCATTTT.

V is TRBV6-5 and J is TRBJ2-1, with D maybe TRBD2 (5 bases). The CDR3 sequence is 15 residues long. Looked up from germline, CDR1 is MNHEY and CDR2 is SVGAGI. Trimming took 8 bases from V and 6 from J, leaving 20 bases between them. Here the CDR3 DNA reads TGTGCCAGCGGGAGAGGAGACCGCGGTGGCAATGAGCAGTTCTTC. This codes for CASGRGDRGGNEQFF.

This chain links TRBV14 with TRBJ1-2; 7 bases map to TRBD1. The V and J ends lost 5 bases and 4 bases, in that order; junction bases with no gene match: 10. Germline-derived CDR1 and CDR2 are SGHDN and FVKESK. The CDR3 loop spans 15 amino acids. In DNA, the CDR3 is TGTGCCAGCAGCGCCCGACAGGGAACTCCCTATGGCTACACCTTC. Its protein product is CASSARQGTPYGYTF.

V gene TRBV7-9 combines with J gene TRBJ2-7; D uncertain. Trimming removed 6 bases from V and 3 bases from J, with 9 bases in between. CDR3 size: 12 residues. The germline CDR1 and CDR2 sequences are SEHNR and FQNEAQ (reference sequence). The CDR3 region has the DNA TGTGCCAGCAGTCCAAGCTACTACGAGCAGTACTTC. Protein: CASSPSYYEQYF.

The chain links TRBV9 to TRBJ2-2; TRBD2 agrees at 12 bases. Per germline, CDR1 SGDLS and CDR2 YYNGEE. The ends lost 4 bases at V and 8 bases at J; junction bases unmatched: 6. This CDR3 is built from 15 residues. The CDR3 region has the DNA TGTGCCAGCAGCCCCCTAGCGGGGGGGCGTGGGGAGCTGTTTTTT. This encodes CASSPLAGGRGELFF. The full variable domain, rest sourced from reference TRBV9 and TRBJ2-2, is DSGVTQTPKHLITATGQRVTLRCSPRSGDLSVYWYQQSLDQGLQFLIQYYNGEERAKGNILERFSAQQFPDLHSELNLSSLELGDSALYFCASSPLAGGRGELFFGEGSRLTVL.

V is TRBV7-2 and J is TRBJ2-5; D may be TRBD2 (6 bases). CDR3 length: 16 residues. V lost 4 bases and J 5 bases, leaving 20 bases between the germline ends. In germline, CDR1 is SGHTA, CDR2 FQGNSA. CDR3 residues: CASSSRRVGRGETQYF. The CDR3 DNA sequence: TGTGCCAGCAGCTCCCGAAGGGTGGGCCGGGGGGAGACCCAGTACTTC.

The V and J genes are TRBV7-8 and TRBJ2-1; possibly TRBD2 for D (7 bases). V lost 10 bases, J lost 3 bases, and 31 bases lay in between. This CDR3 spans 19 amino acids. Germline-derived CDR1 and CDR2 are SGHVS and FQNEAQ. The CDR3 DNA follows: TGTGCCACCGATAGGGGGAGGGGCCTCAGCAATTTAAACTACAATGAGCAGTTCTTC. It yields the protein CATDRGRGLSNLNYNEQFF. Together with reference TRBV7-8 and TRBJ2-1, the CDR3 gives the full variable domain: GAGVSQSPRYKVAKRGQDVALRCDPISGHVSLFWYQQALGQGPEFLTYFQNEAQLDKSGLPSDRFFAERPEGSVSTLKIQRTQQEDSAVYLCATDRGRGLSNLNYNEQFFGPGTRLTVL.

The chain couples TRBV6-2 or TRBV6-3 to TRBJ2-1; 13 bases line up with TRBD2. This CDR3 has 16 residues. Germline assignment: CDR1 MNHEY and CDR2 SVGEGT. The V segment lost 4 bases and the J segment 8 bases; nucleotides outside the gene matches: 8. The CDR3 nucleotides read TGTGCCAGCAGTTCCAGGACTAGCGGGGGAGGTGATGAGCAGTTCTTC. It codes for CASSSRTSGGGDEQFF.